A single sample gave rise to the 21 T cell receptor beta chains below, sequenced in a study of cytomegalovirus exposure and HLA in healthy donors. Primers for the PCR totalled 60 Vbeta and 13 Jbeta. The method was immunoSEQ multiplex PCR; TCRdb's version includes in-frame clones alone and lacks a portion of them. The profile shows more than 95,000 clones, 74% of them singletons. Sequenced material: PBMCs. Every receptor here comes from a woman between 50 and 59 years old in good health and CMV-seropositive.

This clone has just one count. The rearrangement uses TRBV6-1 and TRBJ2-3; maybe TRBD2 (6 bases). Germline V gene sequence: CDR1 MNHNS, CDR2 SASEGT. Between the trimmed V and J ends, which lost 1 base and 0 bases, there was a span of 14 bases. This CDR3 is 17 amino acids long. CDR3 sequence: CASSEVVLAGSTDTQYF. CDR3 nucleotide sequence: TGTGCCAGCAGTGAAGTGGTTTTGGCGGGGAGCACAGATACGCAGTATTTT.

The V call is TRBV5-6, the J call TRBJ1-6, with a weak D call TRBD1 (5 bases). The length of the CDR3 is 13 residues. The V and J ends lost 1 base and 7 bases respectively, with 6 bases between them. Germline V CDR1 and CDR2: SGHDT, YYEEEE. CDR3: CASSLQGNSPLHF. Written as DNA, the CDR3 is TGTGCCAGCAGCTTGCAGGGAAATTCACCCCTCCACTTT.

V usage is TRBV7-9 and J usage is TRBJ1-2, with 12 bases aligning to TRBD1. The CDR3 is made up of 17 amino acids. The junction had 14 bases not matched to a gene; V was cut back by 5 bases and J by 7 bases. Germline loops: CDR1 SEHNR, CDR2 FQNEAQ (reference sequence). CDR3: CASSAPGTGGAVRGYTF. In nucleotides, the CDR3 is TGTGCCAGCAGCGCCCCCGGGACAGGGGGCGCGGTTCGTGGCTACACCTTC.

The rearrangement links TRBV4-1 to TRBJ1-2, with TRBD1 matching over 7 bases. Germline V gene data show CDR1 as MGHRA and CDR2 as YSYEKL. CDR3 length: 13 residues. Trimming cost V 2 bases and J 7 bases; bases outside gene matches: 4. The CDR3 loop reads CASSQTGDAGYTF. Here the CDR3 DNA reads TGCGCCAGCAGCCAAACAGGGGACGCTGGCTACACCTTC.

This clone was seen only once. V is TRBV9 and J is TRBJ2-3; TRBD1 might be the D (5 bases). Deletions cut 2 bases from V and 6 bases from J, with 16 bases between. The CDR3 covers 15 residues. The germline CDR1 and CDR2 sequences are SGDLS and YYNGEE. CDR3 in amino acids: CASSVTPVPGDTQYF. CDR3 bases: TGTGCCAGCAGCGTCACCCCCGTCCCAGGGGATACGCAGTATTTT.

This sequence joins TRBV7-6 and TRBJ2-2, with a possible D match to TRBD1 (5 bases). There are 16 residues in the CDR3. V was clipped by 1 base and J by 6 bases, with 15 bases between them. In germline, CDR1 is SGHVS, CDR2 FNYEAQ. The CDR3, as DNA: TGTGCCAGCAGCTTAGAGTTTCACCTCAGGGCCGGGGAGCTGTTTTTT. As protein: CASSLEFHLRAGELFF.

This clone was picked up one time. The gene calls are TRBV9 and TRBJ2-4, with 11 bases lining up with TRBD1. CDR3 length: 16 residues. V lost 3 bases, J lost 1 base, and 3 bases stayed unmatched. The germline gives CDR1 SGDLS, CDR2 YYNGEE. The CDR3 region is CASSGGQGGAKNIQYF. The DNA for the CDR3 is TGTGCCAGCAGCGGGGGACAGGGGGGGGCCAAAAACATTCAGTACTTC.

The chain links TRBV9 to TRBJ1-2; 8 nucleotides agree with TRBD1. Germline trimming cut 3 bases from V and 7 bases from J; bases unmatched to any gene: 5. The CDR3 spans 13 residues. Germline loops: CDR1 SGDLS, CDR2 YYNGEE. This CDR3 reads CASSGTGLLGYTF. CDR3 nucleotide sequence: TGTGCCAGCAGCGGGACAGGGTTGCTTGGCTACACCTTC.

The chain combines TRBV6-5 with TRBJ2-2; maybe TRBD1 (7 bases). Germline V gene sequence: CDR1 MNHEY, CDR2 SVGAGI. The CDR3 consists of 15 residues. Trimming removed 7 bases from V and 3 bases from J, with 15 bases in between. The chain's CDR3 is CASTAEGAYTGELFF. Written as DNA, the CDR3 is TGTGCCAGCACAGCGGAGGGGGCCTACACCGGGGAGCTGTTTTTT.

V usage is TRBV15 and J usage is TRBJ1-2, with D possibly being TRBD1 (6 bases). Germline-derived CDR1 and CDR2 are LNHNV and YYDKDF (reference sequence). Deletions cut 1 base from V and 4 bases from J, with 19 bases between. CDR3 size: 17 residues. CDR3: CATSRGNPLKDSYGYTF. CDR3 DNA sequence: TGTGCCACCAGCAGAGGTAACCCCCTAAAGGACAGCTATGGCTACACCTTC.

The chain recombines TRBV9 with TRBJ2-5, with 8 bases matching TRBD2. The CDR3 extends over 14 amino acids. The germline gives CDR1 SGDLS, CDR2 YYNGEE. V was clipped by 4 bases and J by 5 bases; unmatched bases: 7. The CDR3, as DNA: TGTGCCAGCAGCCAAGCGGGGGTCCCTGAGACCCAGTACTTC. Encoded protein: CASSQAGVPETQYF. Drawing the rest from reference TRBV9 and TRBJ2-5, the complete variable domain is DSGVTQTPKHLITATGQRVTLRCSPRSGDLSVYWYQQSLDQGLQFLIQYYNGEERAKGNILERFSAQQFPDLHSELNLSSLELGDSALYFCASSQAGVPETQYFGPGTRLLVL.

This chain uses TRBV7-2 with TRBJ1-5; D ambiguous. The V end was cut by 5 bases, the J end by 1 base, with 6 bases between. This CDR3 region has 13 residues. Germline-derived CDR1 and CDR2 are SGHTA and FQGNSA. CDR3 sequence: CASSPGSNQPQHF. DNA of the CDR3: TGTGCCAGCAGCCCAGGCAGCAATCAGCCCCAGCATTTT.

This clone has a single count. This rearrangement joins TRBV7-2 to TRBJ2-1, with 14 bases matching TRBD2. CDR3 length equals 16 residues. V trimming: 4 bases; J trimming: 10 bases; junction bases outside the gene matches: 9. CDR1 SGHTA and CDR2 FQGNSA come from the germline V gene. The CDR3 coding sequence is TGTGCCAGCAGCTCGGGACTAGCGGGGGTCAGGGGAGAGCAGTTCTTC. Amino acids: CASSSGLAGVRGEQFF.

J is TRBJ1-2 and V is TRBV18; TRBD1 is a possible D gene (5 bases). The V end was cut by 3 bases, the J end by 2 bases, with 10 bases between. The V gene's germline CDR1 is KGHSH and CDR2 LQKENI. CDR3 length: 14 amino acids. The CDR3 protein is CASSPSEGNYGYTF. CDR3 nucleotides: TGTGCCAGCTCACCTTCGGAGGGGAACTATGGCTACACCTTC.

The CDR3: CATSRTSGGLEDTQYF. The CDR3 bases are TGTGCCACCAGTCGGACTAGCGGGGGGCTGGAAGATACGCAGTATTTT. V is TRBV15 and J is TRBJ2-3, with 14 nucleotides matching TRBD2. After removal of 6 bases from V and 5 bases from J, the junction contained 7 bases not matched to a gene. Germline V gene data show CDR1 as LNHNV and CDR2 as YYDKDF (reference sequence). CDR3 size: 16 residues.

This clone has more than one count but fewer than ten. The chain is built from TRBV7-6 and TRBJ1-5, with TRBD1 matching 8 bases. CDR3 length: 16 residues. V shed 5 bases and J 2 bases; nucleotides not matched to a gene: 8. Germline CDR1 SGHVS, CDR2 FNYEAQ. The CDR3 here is CASSKGQGGGNQPQHF. The CDR3, as DNA: TGTGCCAGCAGCAAAGGACAGGGTGGCGGCAATCAGCCCCAGCATTTT.

V gene TRBV6-5 combines with J gene TRBJ1-2, with D possibly TRBD1 on 5 matching bases. The germline V gene encodes CDR1 MNHEY and CDR2 SVGAGI. CDR3 length: 15 amino acids. Trimming took off 6 bases at V and 2 bases at J, with 16 bases between the two ends. CDR3 in amino acids: CASSIVPGSNYGYTF. The DNA of the CDR3 is TGTGCCAGCAGCATTGTGCCAGGGTCAAACTATGGCTACACCTTC.

This clone came up a few times. The chain has TRBV29-1 and TRBJ1-2; D perhaps matches TRBD1 (6 bases). From germline, CDR1 is SQVTM and CDR2 ANQGSEA. Trimming pared 7 bases from V and 3 bases from J, leaving 21 bases between. There are 15 residues in the CDR3. In nucleotides, the CDR3 is TGCAGCGAGTGGGGGCCTTCCGACGAGGACTATGGCTACACCTTC. Translating gives CSEWGPSDEDYGYTF.

This clone was counted a single time. The V call is TRBV19, the J call TRBJ2-5; a possible D gene is TRBD2 (5 bases). This CDR3 contains 14 residues. Germline CDR1 LNHDA, CDR2 SQIVND (reference sequence). V was pared by 7 bases and J by 0 bases, with 12 bases between. Here the CDR3 DNA reads TGTGCCAGTAAAGGGAGTTGGGACCAAGAGACCCAGTACTTC. Protein: CASKGSWDQETQYF.

This rearrangement joins TRBV7-2 to TRBJ1-6; D might be TRBD1 (5 bases). V was pared by 2 bases and J by 10 bases, with 12 bases between. This CDR3 has 14 amino acids. In germline, CDR1 is SGHTA, CDR2 FQGNSA. CDR3 bases: TGTGCCAGCAGCTTACAGGGTTTTGTCTCACCCCTCCACTTT. Translated: CASSLQGFVSPLHF.

The V gene is TRBV10-3, the J gene TRBJ2-2; TRBD1 agrees at 9 bases. After removal of 3 bases from V and 5 bases from J, the junction contained 7 bases not matched to a gene. The CDR3 has 16 residues. Germline CDR1 ENHRY, CDR2 SYGVKD. The CDR3 region has the DNA TGTGCCATCAGTGACCTTACGACAGGGGGTACCGGGGAGCTGTTTTTT. Amino acid sequence: CAISDLTTGGTGELFF.